A selection of T cell receptor beta chains follows, all from one sample in a study of T cell repertoires in cytomegalovirus infection. TCRdb re-called the reads with MiXCR, one entry per CDR3 protein. The table has approximately 770,000 distinct CDR3 sequences, 25% to 35% seen once. These receptors have no identified antigens. The sequencing used cultured CD8+ T cells from PBMCs, collected from culture after CMV antigen stimulation. Source of these receptors: a human donor in good health (CMV status not recorded). Some clones in this sample may be carry-over from other donors' samples. CDR3s include the opening cysteine and the closing phenylalanine or tryptophan. A D gene is named only where the DNA matches it firmly. Where a row states a size, it is once, few, many or the class of an expanded clone; other rows omit it.

V: TRBV6-1; J: TRBJ2-5; size: few; D: .; DNA: TGTGCCAGCAGTATTTTAGCGGCCTCCCAAGAGACCCAGTACTTC; CDR3: CASSILAASQETQYF
V: TRBV12-3/TRBV12-4; J: TRBJ2-3; size: .; D: .; DNA: TGTGCCAGCAGTTTAGCGGGGGGCGGAGTAGATACGCAGTATTTT; CDR3: CASSLAGGGVDTQYF
V: TRBV9; J: TRBJ1-5; size: .; D: .; DNA: TGTGCCAGCAGCGTAGGGGCAGGCCTACAGCCCCAGCATTTT; CDR3: CASSVGAGLQPQHF
V: TRBV19; J: TRBJ2-7; size: .; D: TRBD1; DNA: TGTGCCAGTAGTTCCTCGGGACAGGGCCCCTACGAGCAGTACTTC; CDR3: CASSSSGQGPYEQYF
V: TRBV7-2; J: TRBJ2-4; size: few; D: .; DNA: TGTGCCAGCAGCTTAGGAGCAGGTTGGGGCAAAAACATTCAGTACTTC; CDR3: CASSLGAGWGKNIQYF
V: TRBV19; J: TRBJ1-5; size: few; D: .; DNA: TGTGCCAGTACCCCCATCCAGGGTATGGGCAATCAGCCCCAGCATTTT; CDR3: CASTPIQGMGNQPQHF
V: TRBV3-1; J: TRBJ2-3; size: .; D: TRBD2; DNA: TGTGCCAGCAGCCAGGCAGCGGGGAGGTACACAGATACGCAGTATTTT; CDR3: CASSQAAGRYTDTQYF
V: TRBV29-1; J: TRBJ2-1; size: .; D: .; DNA: TGCAGCGTTGAAAGGACTGCTTGGGAGCAGTTCTTC; CDR3: CSVERTAWEQFF
V: TRBV29-1; J: TRBJ1-2; size: .; D: TRBD1; DNA: TGCAGCGTTGTTCCCCTGACCGGGACAGGGGGGCCCCCCGGCTATGGCTACACCTTC; CDR3: CSVVPLTGTGGPPGYGYTF
V: TRBV7-4; J: TRBJ1-2; size: .; D: .; DNA: TGTGTCAGCAGCTTAGCGATTCGCGGGCCGGAAACCTATGGCTACACCTTC; CDR3: CVSSLAIRGPETYGYTF
V: TRBV6-5; J: TRBJ2-1; size: many; D: .; DNA: TGTGCCAGCAGTTACTTTCCGACACGTGGGGGCCGGACCGTCCCCTACAATGAGCAGTTCTTC; CDR3: CASSYFPTRGGRTVPYNEQFF
V: TRBV27; J: TRBJ1-1; size: .; D: .; DNA: TGTGCCAGCAGCTTAATGGGTGGGGGAACTGAAGCTTTCTTT; CDR3: CASSLMGGGTEAFF
V: TRBV19; J: TRBJ1-5; size: .; D: .; DNA: TGTGCCAGTATAGTGACAGGAGGTAGCAATCAGCCCCAGCATTTT; CDR3: CASIVTGGSNQPQHF
V: TRBV12-5; J: TRBJ2-7; size: .; D: .; DNA: TGTGCTAGTGGTTTGGTAGCCAGGACCTACGAGCAGTACTTC; CDR3: CASGLVARTYEQYF
V: TRBV7-2; J: TRBJ2-5; size: many; D: .; DNA: TGTGCCAGCACCGCAACACCTCTGGAGACCCAGTACTTC; CDR3: CASTATPLETQYF
V: TRBV4-1; J: TRBJ1-6; size: .; D: .; DNA: TGCGCCAGCAGCCAATTCGAGGGAGGAAAGTCACCCCTCCACTTT; CDR3: CASSQFEGGKSPLHF
V: TRBV9; J: TRBJ2-1; size: .; D: .; DNA: TGTGCCAGCAGCGGAAGTGGGGCGGGTGAGCAGTTCTTC; CDR3: CASSGSGAGEQFF
V: TRBV15; J: TRBJ1-5; size: .; D: .; DNA: TGTGCCACCAGCAGTCCCCATAGCAATCAGCCCCAGCATTTT; CDR3: CATSSPHSNQPQHF
V: TRBV7-2; J: TRBJ1-2; size: few; D: .; DNA: TGTGCCAGCAGCCCGACACCGGGACAAGTCCATGGCTACACCTTC; CDR3: CASSPTPGQVHGYTF